These 16 T cell receptor beta chains came from one sample sequenced in a study of T cells after posttransplantation cyclophosphamide. A marrow graft followed busulfan-fludarabine conditioning, with cyclophosphamide on days +3 and +4. Using immunoSEQ multiplex PCR, the repertoire was profiled, and TCRdb retains in-frame clones only, with some absent. The table includes roughly 4,800 clones, roughly 80% detected once. The sample in question was PBMCs, obtained after allogeneic stem cell transplant with posttransplant cyclophosphamide. The receptor source for this set is a male patient in his fifties who received an allogeneic stem cell transplant from a related donor and was CMV-positive. The T cells may partly be graft donor cells.

The gene calls are TRBV7-9 and TRBJ1-4, with D possibly TRBD1 on 5 matching bases. The CDR3 consists of 16 residues. CDR1 and CDR2 from the germline V gene are SEHNR and FQNEAQ (reference sequence). V was clipped by 1 base and J by 0 bases, with 9 bases between them. The CDR3 loop is CASSLGLQATNEKLFF. CDR3 in DNA: TGTGCCAGCAGCTTAGGCCTACAGGCAACTAATGAAAAACTGTTTTTT.

This sequence joins TRBV11-2 and TRBJ2-1; D is uncertain. This CDR3 region has 16 residues. The V end was cut by 4 bases, the J end by 0 bases, with 13 bases between. Germline V gives CDR1 SGHAT, CDR2 FQNNGV. The CDR3, as DNA: TGTGCCAGCAGCTCTCATGACTCCAGCTCCTACAATGAGCAGTTCTTC. Protein sequence: CASSSHDSSSYNEQFF.

The V gene is TRBV10-1, the J gene TRBJ2-3; 16 bases line up with TRBD2. Germline CDR1 and CDR2: WNHNN and SYGVQD (reference sequence). This CDR3 is 18 amino acids long. The ends lost 9 bases at V and 0 bases at J; junction bases unmatched: 9. As DNA, the CDR3 is TGCGCCAGGGGACTAGCGGGAGGGCCCTCGGTAAGCACAGATACGCAGTATTTT. Its translation is CARGLAGGPSVSTDTQYF.

The V and J genes are TRBV5-1 and TRBJ2-5, with TRBD2 matching 11 bases. J lost 5 bases, V lost 0 bases, and 3 bases had no gene match. CDR3 length: 15 amino acids. Germline V CDR1 and CDR2: SGHRS, YFSETQ. CDR3 sequence: CASSLASGGLETQYF. The CDR3 region has the DNA TGCGCCAGCAGCTTGGCTAGCGGGGGGTTGGAGACCCAGTACTTC.

The genes are TRBV9 and TRBJ2-1; 7 bases align to TRBD1. The germline CDR1 and CDR2 sequences are SGDLS and YYNGEE. J gave up 8 bases and V 0 bases, and 11 bases lay outside the gene matches. This CDR3 is built from 16 residues. The CDR3 coding sequence is TGTGCCAGCAGCGTAGTTGTGACAGGGATTGTAGATGAGCAGTTCTTC. Protein product: CASSVVVTGIVDEQFF.

This chain connects TRBV29-1 to TRBJ1-3; TRBD1 is a possible D gene (5 bases). Germline CDR1 reads SQVTM; CDR2 reads ANQGSEA. V lost 4 bases and J 3 bases, leaving 10 bases between the germline ends. The CDR3 runs to 13 residues. The CDR3 coding sequence is TGCAGCGTTGCAGGGCTATTTGGAAACACCATATATTTT. This translates into CSVAGLFGNTIYF.

This clone was detected a few times. The chain is built from TRBV6-5 and TRBJ1-3; D not certain. The CDR3 totals 13 residues. In germline, CDR1 is MNHEY, CDR2 SVGAGI. The V end was cut by 2 bases, the J end by 5 bases, with 7 bases between. Written as DNA, the CDR3 is TGTGCCAGCAGTTACGGGCCGCGAAACACCATATATTTT. This gives the protein CASSYGPRNTIYF.

The chain recombines TRBV19 with TRBJ2-3, with TRBD2 matching over 12 bases. This CDR3 has 13 amino acids. V lost 9 bases and J lost 4; bases outside the gene matches: 2. In germline, CDR1 is LNHDA, CDR2 SQIVND (reference sequence). The CDR3 spells CASRLAGADTQYF. In nucleotides, the CDR3 is TGTGCCAGCAGACTAGCGGGGGCAGATACGCAGTATTTT.

V usage is TRBV4-1 and J usage is TRBJ2-7; 7 positions agree with TRBD1. CDR1 and CDR2 (germline): MGHRA, YSYEKL. The J segment lost 2 bases and the V segment lost 3 bases, leaving 10 bases of the junction unmatched. The length of the CDR3 is 16 residues. CDR3 sequence reads: CASSHFLGTAAYEQYF. In DNA form, the CDR3 reads TGCGCCAGCAGCCACTTTCTCGGGACAGCCGCCTACGAGCAGTACTTC.

V and J are TRBV6-5 and TRBJ1-2, with 12 bases fitting TRBD1. This CDR3 contains 13 residues. Germline assignment: CDR1 MNHEY and CDR2 SVGAGI. V lost 6 bases, J lost 8 bases, and 4 bases stayed unmatched. The CDR3, as DNA: TGTGCCAGCAGCCCGGGACAGGGGGCGGGCTACACCTTC. It encodes CASSPGQGAGYTF.

This chain links TRBV27 with TRBJ2-7; possibly TRBD2 for D (6 bases). The germline V and J ends were trimmed by 6 bases and 2 bases, with 14 bases remaining between them. Germline values: CDR1 MNHEY, CDR2 SMNVEV (reference sequence). The CDR3 covers 14 residues. CDR3: CASSPQTRAYEQYF. The CDR3 DNA reads as TGTGCCAGCAGCCCCCAGACTAGAGCCTACGAGCAGTACTTC.

This chain connects TRBV7-9 to TRBJ2-7; 10 bases are shared with TRBD1. V shed 6 bases and J 2 bases; nucleotides not matched to a gene: 10. This CDR3 comprises 16 residues. Germline V lookup: CDR1 SEHNR, CDR2 FQNEAQ (reference sequence). The CDR3 here is CASSPIPGTGAYEQYF. The CDR3 DNA sequence: TGTGCCAGCAGTCCTATCCCAGGGACAGGGGCCTACGAGCAGTACTTC. The full variable domain, in which reference TRBV7-9 and TRBJ2-7 provide the parts outside the CDR3, is DTGVSQNPRHKITKRGQNVTFRCDPISEHNRLYWYRQTLGQGPEFLTYFQNEAQLEKSRLLSDRFSAERPKGSFSTLEIQRTEQGDSAMYLCASSPIPGTGAYEQYFGPGTRLTVT.

The rearrangement links TRBV18 to TRBJ2-6, with 7 bases identical to TRBD1. The V gene end was trimmed by 3 bases and the J gene end by 2 bases; junction bases not matched to a gene: 1. Germline V gives CDR1 KGHSH, CDR2 LQKENI. The CDR3 contains 15 residues. The CDR3 coding sequence is TGTGCCAGCTCACCTGACAGGGCTGGGGCCAACGTCCTGACTTTC. This gives the protein CASSPDRAGANVLTF. The full variable domain, rest sourced from reference TRBV18 and TRBJ2-6, is NAGVMQNPRHLVRRRGQEARLRCSPMKGHSHVYWYRQLPEEGLKFMVYLQKENIIDESGMPKERFSAEFPKEGPSILRIQQVVRGDSAAYFCASSPDRAGANVLTFGAGSRLTVL.

This rearrangement joins TRBV2 to TRBJ1-2, with 7 bases that match TRBD1. The CDR3 is 15 residues long. J was trimmed by 6 bases and V by 4 bases; bases with no gene match: 11. Germline assignment: CDR1 SNHLY and CDR2 FYNNEI. The CDR3 region is CASSALRQGRDGYTF. CDR3 sequence (DNA): TGTGCCAGCAGTGCTCTTAGACAGGGACGGGATGGCTACACCTTC.

This clone appeared a few times. The J gene is TRBJ2-3, the V gene TRBV10-2; 9 nucleotides align to TRBD2. The ends lost 0 bases at V and 2 bases at J; junction bases unmatched: 6. From germline, CDR1 is WSHSY and CDR2 SAAADI. The CDR3 sequence is 17 residues long. The CDR3 here is CASSESRGGLYTDTQYF. CDR3 in DNA: TGCGCCAGCAGTGAGTCGCGGGGGGGATTATACACAGATACGCAGTATTTT.

The gene calls are TRBV9 and TRBJ1-1; 7 positions match TRBD1. From germline, CDR1 is SGDLS and CDR2 YYNGEE. The trim removed 4 bases at V and 3 bases at J, leaving 6 bases unmatched. This CDR3 spans 14 amino acids. CDR3 sequence reads: CASSTTGSHTEAFF. Here the CDR3 DNA reads TGTGCCAGCAGCACGACAGGGTCTCACACTGAAGCTTTCTTT.